This T cell receptor beta chain was profiled in a study of T cell changes during pregnancy in multiple sclerosis (dated by TCRdb to the late 2010s). In terms of the full investigation: In women with multiple sclerosis, the researchers looked at how the T cell repertoire shifted as pregnancy progressed.

For this clone: Its recognized antigen is unknown. No much larger clone exists at a distance of one base, and base qualities are not known.

The CDR1 and CDR2 encoded by the germline V gene are MNHEY and SVGAGI. V and J are trimmed by 6 bases and 8 bases, and the gene matches miss 9 bases of the junction. The CDR3 runs 13 amino acids, cysteine and phenylalanine included. The DNA shown is the 39-base CDR3, in frame from base 1. The library was produced with the immunoSEQ multiplex PCR assay. The immuneACCESS repertoire file appears here via TCRdb, limited to in-frame rearrangements. These files lack a portion of the clones; in checked studies, under half of the deficit traces to unresolved V genes, and the cause of the others is not known. This sample gives about 57,000 clones in total; 75% to 90% of them show up just once. More than 0.3% of the sample goes to the ten largest clones.

Sequencing used CD4+ T cells from peripheral blood mononuclear cells, obtained in the third trimester of pregnancy. Recombination linked TRBV6-5 to TRBJ1-2, and 7 junction bases match TRBD1. This TCR came from a female donor with multiple sclerosis, enrolled in a pregnancy study. This receptor has the CDR3 CASSMGQYGGYTF. The sequence in DNA is TGTGCCAGCAGCATGGGACAGTATGGGGGCTACACCTTC.